The following is a T cell receptor (beta chain) sequence with its context. Its cognate antigen is unknown. The data stem from a study of beta chain features in type 1 diabetes. Looking at the study overall: Sorted cell examination encompassed 85 million to 140 million cells across all samples.

V dropped 6 bases and J dropped 2 bases, with 11 bases sitting between them. Germline V CDR1 and CDR2: MDHEN, SYDVKM. CDR3 length: 15 amino acids. Study observations and caveats: Compared with healthy donors, patients appeared to share more similar naive, central memory and regulatory TCRB repertoires.

Every isolated RNA sample was fully reverse transcribed, so sequencing captured expressed TCRB transcripts. Clones were read by immunoSEQ multiplex PCR, and TCRdb kept only the in-frame ones, dropping some. This table has hundreds of thousands of clones, about 14% appearing once. The receptor comes from a woman aged 40 to 50 in good health. Input material: naive CD4+ T cells from blood. The chain couples TRBV28 to TRBJ2-6, with TRBD2 as a possible D gene (6 bases). The CDR3 loop reads CASREGAAGANVLTF. In DNA, the CDR3 is TGTGCCAGCAGGGAGGGCGCAGCTGGGGCCAACGTCCTGACTTTC.